This T cell receptor (beta chain) was recovered during a study of identical twins. General observations from the study: Because invariant MAIT and iNKT cells could be present, zero-insertion analyses could be partly confounded. Out-of-frame sharing of TCR alpha in monozygotic twins was underestimated by models.

TCRdb recomputed calls from the 5' RACE reads with MiXCR, one row per CDR3 protein. This sample carries 300,000 to 400,000 distinct CDR3 sequences, more than 9% of them seen once, and the ten largest clones take approximately 7.5%. Healthy Caucasians made up all donors. Germline lookup yields CDR1 SGHRS and CDR2 YFSETQ. The CDR3 is 14 amino acids. Trimming cost V 0 bases and J 6 bases, with 12 bases left between them. This clonotype was detected many times. What it recognizes is unknown. The data were also submitted as part of a second study, on yellow fever vaccine responses in identical twins.

The TCR sequence derives from a woman aged 18-35 years in good health. The specimen sequenced was CD8+ T cells sorted from blood. This chain connects TRBV5-1 to TRBJ1-1; D is ambiguous. The CDR3 loop reads CASSLASGGPEAFF. The CDR3 bases are TGCGCCAGCAGCTTGGCCAGTGGAGGGCCTGAAGCTTTCTTT.